The entry that follows covers one T cell receptor beta chain sequence. These data belong to a study of OX40 agonist ivuxolimab in advanced cancers. The overall study: Patients were given ivuxolimab, an antibody that agonizes OX40 (CD134).

Per germline, CDR1 SGDLS and CDR2 YYNGEE. This CDR3 has 18 amino acids. The trim removed 4 bases at V and 0 bases at J, leaving 6 bases unmatched. Sequencing used immunoSEQ multiplex PCR; TCRdb keeps in-frame clones, though not all of them. The table shows some 46,000 clones, with 70% to 80% occurring only once. The chain employs TRBV9 and TRBJ2-2, with 13 bases matching TRBD2. The sample was CD4+ or CD8+ T cells sorted from blood, taken in a trial of the OX40 agonist ivuxolimab. This receptor was identified in an adult with an advanced solid tumor such as melanoma, head and neck, liver or kidney cancer. DNA of the CDR3: TGTGCCAGCAGCCCGAGGACTAGCGGGAGCGCGAACACCGGGGAGCTGTTTTTT. This encodes CASSPRTSGSANTGELFF.